A single sample gave rise to the 21 T cell receptor beta chains below, sequenced in a study of regulatory T cells in long-lasting Graves disease. Time point denoted: newly diagnosed GD, antithyroid drugs for less than 3 months. Preparation of the TCR library used RNA extracted from PBMCs. Arm-PCR of CDR3 regions and iRepertoire HTBI primers were used to build TCR beta libraries. TCRdb called the multiplex PCR reads again in MiXCR, with one record for every CDR3 protein. The sample yields some 370,000 distinct CDR3 sequences, about 10% seen once. These data also featured in a second study, about T cells in Graves' hyperthyroidism and ophthalmopathy.

Specimen: peripheral blood mononuclear cells (PBMCs), collected at new diagnosis, from a patient treated with antithyroid drugs. These receptors originate from a woman younger than 35 with Graves disease.

This clonotype was counted at least ten times. The chain joins TRBV12-3 or TRBV12-4 to TRBJ2-5; D unclear. The J call may be incorrect, as the DNA end agrees better with TRBJ2-4. The CDR3 totals 13 residues. The CDR3 DNA is TGTGCCAGCAGTAACACCCGTTTAAACATTCAGTACTTC. Amino acid sequence: CASSNTRLNIQYF.

This chain links TRBV3-1 with TRBJ1-5, with D hard to call. CDR1 and CDR2 from the germline V gene are LGHDT and YNNKEL (reference sequence). The CDR3 extends over 14 amino acids. V lost 3 bases to trimming and J lost 5 bases, with 11 bases between them. The CDR3 reads CASSHSGLHQPQHF. The CDR3, as DNA: TGTGCCAGCAGCCATTCTGGACTACATCAGCCCCAGCATTTT.

This clonotype appeared many times. This chain links TRBV20-1 with TRBJ2-5; TRBD2 matches 16 bases. Per the germline V gene, CDR1 is DFQATT and CDR2 is SNEGSKA (reference sequence). This CDR3 contains 16 residues. Unmatched junction bases numbered 2, after V lost 2 bases and J lost 2 bases. CDR3 in amino acids: CSARKGLAGGQETQYF. The CDR3 DNA reads as TGCAGTGCTAGAAAGGGACTAGCGGGGGGGCAAGAGACCCAGTACTTC.

Only a few counts were recorded for this clonotype. The V call is TRBV19, the J call TRBJ1-2; the match to TRBD1 covers 8 bases. This CDR3 comprises 15 residues. Germline V lookup: CDR1 LNHDA, CDR2 SQIVND (reference sequence). After removal of 4 bases from V and 4 bases from J, the junction contained 8 bases not matched to a gene. The CDR3 spells CASSTQRDRSYGYTF. CDR3 sequence (DNA): TGTGCCAGTAGTACCCAAAGGGACAGGAGCTATGGCTACACCTTC.

This clonotype was counted ten times or more. The gene calls are TRBV19 and TRBJ2-5, with D perhaps matching TRBD2 (5 bases). The CDR3 loop spans 14 amino acids. In germline, CDR1 is LNHDA, CDR2 SQIVND (reference sequence). The V end lost 4 bases, the J end lost 3 bases, and 12 bases lay between the germline ends. This CDR3 reads CASSTQRSKETQYF. The CDR3, as DNA: TGTGCCAGTAGTACCCAGCGGAGCAAAGAGACCCAGTACTTC. Based on the CDR3 plus reference TRBV19 and TRBJ2-5, the full variable domain is DGGITQSPKYLFRKEGQNVTLSCEQNLNHDAMYWYRQDPGQGLRLIYYSQIVNDFQKGDIAEGYSVSREKKESFPLTVTSAQKNPTAFYLCASSTQRSKETQYFGPGTRLLVL.

This clonotype appeared many times. The chain couples TRBV6-1 to TRBJ1-4; D is perhaps TRBD1 (5 bases). CDR1 and CDR2 from the germline V gene are MNHNS and SASEGT. CDR3 length: 13 residues. Trimming took 6 bases from V and 3 from J, leaving 8 bases between them. The CDR3 DNA is TGTGCCAGCAGGACAGAAGCTAATGAAAAACTGTTTTTT. It encodes CASRTEANEKLFF.

Comment on this clonotype: Given a much more abundant clone one base away, this may be a read error. The V gene is TRBV5-1, the J gene TRBJ1-1, with 11 bases aligning to TRBD1. CDR3 length: 17 amino acids. Germline-derived CDR1 and CDR2 are SGHRS and YFSETQ. The V gene end was trimmed by 4 bases and the J gene end by 4 bases; junction bases not matched to a gene: 12. CDR3 sequence (DNA): TGCGCCAGCAGCGGAAAGGACAGGGGGCGTCTCAGCACTGAAGCTTTCTTT. Encoded protein: CASSGKDRGRLSTEAFF.

Points on this clonotype: The junction departs from the called germline gene at one end, perhaps through a read error. The V and J genes are TRBV6-5 and TRBJ1-2; D is perhaps TRBD1 (6 bases). The germline V gene encodes CDR1 MNHEY and CDR2 SVGAGI. The length of the CDR3 is 16 residues. CDR3 region: CASSHSILGQKNGYTF. The DNA of the CDR3 is TGTGCCAGCAGTCACTCGATACTAGGACAGAAGAATGGCTACACCTTC.

This chain connects TRBV20-1 to TRBJ2-2, with 7 positions matching TRBD2. The germline V gene has CDR1 DFQATT and CDR2 SNEGSKA (reference sequence). The V and J ends lost 6 bases and 0 bases, in that order; junction bases with no gene match: 7. CDR3 length: 15 amino acids. In DNA, the CDR3 is TGCAGTGCCAAGCGGGATCTCCCGAACACCGGGGAGCTGTTTTTT. Protein sequence: CSAKRDLPNTGELFF.

This clonotype was counted many times. The rearrangement joins TRBV7-8 to TRBJ2-7, with 7 bases lining up with TRBD2. Trimming removed 1 base from V and 10 bases from J; junction bases left unmatched: 13. Germline V gives CDR1 SGHVS, CDR2 FQNEAQ. This CDR3 is 15 amino acids long. In DNA form, the CDR3 reads TGTGCCAGCAGCTTAGGACGCGGGAGCAACCTCCGACAGTACTTC. It encodes CASSLGRGSNLRQYF.

This clonotype was detected many times. V and J are TRBV2 and TRBJ2-7; 9 nucleotides agree with TRBD1. The CDR3 length is 19 residues. Germline V lookup: CDR1 SNHLY, CDR2 FYNNEI. J was trimmed by 5 bases and V by 6 bases; bases with no gene match: 23. The CDR3 is CASRQVLHRGQGIVDEQYF. The CDR3 nucleotides read TGTGCCAGCAGACAAGTCCTACATAGGGGACAGGGTATTGTCGACGAGCAGTACTTC.

This clonotype occurred many times. The chain employs TRBV11-2 and TRBJ2-1, with TRBD2 identical over 13 bases. The germline gives CDR1 SGHAT, CDR2 FQNNGV. With V trimmed by 4 bases and J by 11 bases, 17 bases remained unmatched. The CDR3 loop spans 18 amino acids. This chain's CDR3 is CASSSLVTTGTSGKKQFF. The CDR3 nucleotides are TGTGCCAGCAGCTCCCTCGTGACGACCGGGACTAGCGGGAAGAAGCAGTTCTTC.

Points on this clonotype: One base away lies a much larger clone, so this may be a sequencing read error. J is TRBJ2-1 and V is TRBV13, with D perhaps matching TRBD2 (6 bases). From germline, CDR1 is PRHDT and CDR2 FYEKMQ (reference sequence). Trimming removed 5 bases at V and 1 base at J, with 33 bases between. This CDR3 contains 22 residues. The CDR3 bases are TGTGCCAGCAGCCCACCACTCGGGGATAGCGGCCTCTTTGGGCTTTCCTACAATGAGCAGTTCTTC. Protein: CASSPPLGDSGLFGLSYNEQFF.

This clonotype was detected ten times or more. The V and J genes are TRBV28 and TRBJ1-3; D ambiguous. The CDR3 totals 12 residues. Trimming took 5 bases from V and 8 from J, leaving 10 bases between them. Germline CDR1 MDHEN, CDR2 SYDVKM. In DNA, the CDR3 is TGTGCCAGCAGTCCCCCTGGCTACACCATATATTTT. Residues: CASSPPGYTIYF.

This clonotype showed up many times. The rearrangement links TRBV5-5 to TRBJ2-7; D call uncertain. The V and J ends lost 0 bases and 0 bases respectively, with 4 bases between them. CDR3 length: 13 residues. Per the germline V gene, CDR1 is SGHKS and CDR2 is YYEKEE (reference sequence). CDR3 loop: CASSLDFSYEQYF. In DNA form, the CDR3 reads TGTGCCAGCAGCTTGGACTTCTCCTACGAGCAGTACTTC.

The chain combines TRBV4-3 with TRBJ2-7; 9 bases agree with TRBD1. The germline gives CDR1 LGHNA, CDR2 YSLEER. The V gene end was trimmed by 0 bases and the J gene end by 4 bases; junction bases not matched to a gene: 7. The CDR3 has 16 residues. This chain's CDR3 is CASSQDTGTGKYEQYF. The CDR3 nucleotides are TGCGCCAGCAGCCAAGATACCGGGACAGGGAAATACGAGCAGTACTTC.

This clonotype showed up just once. Without the conserved terminal phenylalanine or tryptophan, this CDR3 likely stems from a read error. The rearrangement uses TRBV15 and TRBJ1-2; D gene ambiguous. This CDR3 is built from 16 residues. Trimming removed 0 bases at V and 4 bases at J, with 15 bases between. Germline V gene data show CDR1 as LNHNV and CDR2 as YYDKDF (reference sequence). In DNA form, the CDR3 reads TGTGCCACCAGCAGAGACCCTTCGGGCGCCGGCTATGGCTACACCCTC. Protein product: CATSRDPSGAGYGYTL.

This clonotype appeared many times. The genes are TRBV2 and TRBJ2-7; maybe TRBD1 (6 bases). This CDR3 comprises 13 residues. Germline CDR1 and CDR2: SNHLY and FYNNEI. V was shortened by 6 bases and J by 7 bases, with 16 bases between the two germline ends. In DNA form, the CDR3 reads TGTGCCAGCAGGCTAACAGGGCTTGGAGAGCAGTACGTC. Its protein is CASRLTGLGEQYV.

This clonotype was seen many times. The chain combines TRBV13 with TRBJ2-7; D remains ambiguous. The CDR3 is made up of 12 amino acids. Germline V gene lookup returns CDR1 PRHDT and CDR2 FYEKMQ (reference sequence). V lost 0 bases, J lost 2 bases, and 2 bases lay in between. DNA for the CDR3: TGTGCCAGCAGCTTAGGGGCCTACGAGCAGTACTTC. Residues: CASSLGAYEQYF.

This clonotype was seen repeatedly, ten times or more. The chain carries TRBV12-3 or TRBV12-4 and TRBJ1-5; D gene ambiguous. The CDR3 totals 15 residues. V gave up 2 bases and J gave up 4 bases, with 12 bases separating them. This CDR3 reads CASSLSVGPNQPQHF. As DNA, the CDR3 is TGTGCCAGCAGTTTATCCGTGGGCCCGAATCAGCCCCAGCATTTT.

This clonotype was picked up a small number of times. The J gene is TRBJ2-1, the V gene TRBV6-1; 8 bases are a match to TRBD2. CDR3 length: 15 amino acids. V lost 6 bases to trimming and J lost 6 bases; unmatched junction nucleotides: 10. Germline V gives CDR1 MNHNS, CDR2 SASEGT. CDR3 DNA sequence: TGTGCCAGCAGCACTTATAGCGGGGCCCGCAATGAGCAGTTCTTC. Residues: CASSTYSGARNEQFF.